Detailed here is one T cell receptor beta chain. These data come from a study of blood T cell repertoires in COVID-19. Study-level information: Samples taken during acute and convalescent COVID-19 were collected in the United States, Italy and Spain. PBMCs, B-cell-depleted T cells, or T cells provided the cDNA or gDNA that made up the material.

Original data processing: Amplification of reference gene primers provided the estimated nucleated cell counts. The repertoire was sequenced with immunoSEQ multiplex PCR; TCRdb's copy has only in-frame clones and lacks some. For V, J and clone size, that table is used; D and trimming come from the DNA. The table includes around 150,000 clones, under 80% detected once. The CDR3 contains 15 residues. V was pared by 3 bases and J by 4 bases, with 6 bases of the junction left unmatched. Germline V gene lookup returns CDR1 LNHDA and CDR2 SQIVND (reference sequence). Source material: peripheral blood. J is TRBJ2-3 and V is TRBV19; 8 nucleotides align to TRBD2. This receptor was identified in a man aged 70-80 years with acute or convalescent COVID-19. The chain's CDR3 is CASSMTGGPSDTQYF. CDR3 bases: TGTGCCAGTAGTATGACGGGGGGGCCTTCAGATACGCAGTATTTT.